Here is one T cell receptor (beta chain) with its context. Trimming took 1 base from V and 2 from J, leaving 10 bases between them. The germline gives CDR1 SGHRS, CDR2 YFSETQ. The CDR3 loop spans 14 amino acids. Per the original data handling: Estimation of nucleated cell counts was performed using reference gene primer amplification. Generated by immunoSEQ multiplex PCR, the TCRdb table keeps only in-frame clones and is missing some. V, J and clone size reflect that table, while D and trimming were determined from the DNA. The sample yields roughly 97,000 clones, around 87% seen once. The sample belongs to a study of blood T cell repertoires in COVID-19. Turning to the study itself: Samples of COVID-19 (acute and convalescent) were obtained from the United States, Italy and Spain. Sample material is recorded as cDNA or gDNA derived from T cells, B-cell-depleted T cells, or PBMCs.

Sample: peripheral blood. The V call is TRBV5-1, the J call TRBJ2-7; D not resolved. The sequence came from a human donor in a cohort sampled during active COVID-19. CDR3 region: CASSLLQNPYEQYF. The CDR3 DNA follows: TGCGCCAGCAGCTTGCTGCAGAACCCCTACGAGCAGTACTTC.